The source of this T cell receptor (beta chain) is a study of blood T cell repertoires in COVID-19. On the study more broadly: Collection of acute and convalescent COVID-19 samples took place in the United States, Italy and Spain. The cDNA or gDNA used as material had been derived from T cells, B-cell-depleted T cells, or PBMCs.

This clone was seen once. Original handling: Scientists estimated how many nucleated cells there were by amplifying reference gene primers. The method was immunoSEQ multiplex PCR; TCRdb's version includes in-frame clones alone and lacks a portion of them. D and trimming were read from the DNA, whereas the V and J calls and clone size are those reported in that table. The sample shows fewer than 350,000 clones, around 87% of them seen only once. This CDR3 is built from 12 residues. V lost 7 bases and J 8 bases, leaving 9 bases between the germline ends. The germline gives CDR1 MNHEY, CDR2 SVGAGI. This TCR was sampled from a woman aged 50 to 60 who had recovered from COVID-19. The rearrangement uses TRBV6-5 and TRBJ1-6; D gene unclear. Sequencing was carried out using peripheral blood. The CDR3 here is CASNVVDSPLHF. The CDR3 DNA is TGTGCCAGCAACGTAGTTGATTCACCCCTCCACTTT.